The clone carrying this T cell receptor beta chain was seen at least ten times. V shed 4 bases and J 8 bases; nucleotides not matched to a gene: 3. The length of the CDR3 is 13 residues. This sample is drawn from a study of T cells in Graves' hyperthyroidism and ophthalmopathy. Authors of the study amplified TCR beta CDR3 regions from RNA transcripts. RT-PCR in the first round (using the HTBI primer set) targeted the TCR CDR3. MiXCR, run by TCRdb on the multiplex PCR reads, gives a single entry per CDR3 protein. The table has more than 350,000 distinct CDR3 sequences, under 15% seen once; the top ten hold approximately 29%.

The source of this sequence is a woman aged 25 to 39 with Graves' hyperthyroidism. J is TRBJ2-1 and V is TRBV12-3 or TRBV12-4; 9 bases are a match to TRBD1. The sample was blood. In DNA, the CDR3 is TGTGCCAGCAGTTGGGGGACAGGGTATGAGCAGTTCTTC. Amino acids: CASSWGTGYEQFF.